This record covers a single TCR beta chain. Repertoires were generated with immunoSEQ multiplex PCR, while TCRdb's copy carries only in-frame clones and drops some. Of under 95,000 clones in the sample, 75% to 85% were seen once. The record originates from a study of T cells in localized non-small cell lung cancer. CDR1 MDHEN and CDR2 SYDVKM come from the germline V gene. The germline V and J ends were trimmed by 5 bases and 2 bases, with 18 bases remaining between them. The CDR3 covers 16 residues. V usage is TRBV28 and J usage is TRBJ1-1; no firm D call. The receptor comes from a female donor aged 60 or older with stage I lung adenocarcinoma. The sample in question was peripheral blood, obtained before any cancer treatment. CDR3 DNA sequence: TGTGCCAGCAGTCCAGGTCTCACGGGCCGCAACACTGAAGCTTTCTTT. It codes for CASSPGLTGRNTEAFF.